Sequencing of this T cell receptor (beta chain) was carried out in a study of cytomegalovirus exposure and HLA in healthy donors. Across the whole study: There were about 85 million unique TCRs (from HLA-typed donors) in an early data release. Out of 398 genotyped donors, about 80% belonged to the Caucasian-associated ancestry cluster. Study results and limitations: Researchers reportedly found TCR beta sequences accurately predicted most subjects' HLA-A and HLA-B alleles. A few of the chains that were CMV-associated were confirmed in vitro to be specific for CMV antigens.

V lost 8 bases to trimming and J lost 6 bases, with 11 bases between them. Germline V CDR1 and CDR2: SEHNR, FQNEAQ (reference sequence). CDR3 length: 11 residues. Notes on this clone: Its specificity is unknown.

The PCR made use of 60 Vbeta and 13 Jbeta primers. Here immunoSEQ multiplex PCR was the method, and the copy in TCRdb shows in-frame clones only, minus some. The sample carries under 200,000 clones, about 80% recorded once. The origin of this receptor is a young man in good health and CMV-seropositive. The sample comprised PBMCs. The chain combines TRBV7-9 with TRBJ2-7, with D possibly matching TRBD2 (6 bases). CDR3 bases: TGTGCCAGCGGGGAGGATGGCGAGCAGTACTTC. Encoded protein: CASGEDGEQYF. The full variable domain, its missing parts supplied by reference TRBV7-9 and TRBJ2-7, is DTGVSQNPRHKITKRGQNVTFRCDPISEHNRLYWYRQTLGQGPEFLTYFQNEAQLEKSRLLSDRFSAERPKGSFSTLEIQRTEQGDSAMYLCASGEDGEQYFGPGTRLTVT.